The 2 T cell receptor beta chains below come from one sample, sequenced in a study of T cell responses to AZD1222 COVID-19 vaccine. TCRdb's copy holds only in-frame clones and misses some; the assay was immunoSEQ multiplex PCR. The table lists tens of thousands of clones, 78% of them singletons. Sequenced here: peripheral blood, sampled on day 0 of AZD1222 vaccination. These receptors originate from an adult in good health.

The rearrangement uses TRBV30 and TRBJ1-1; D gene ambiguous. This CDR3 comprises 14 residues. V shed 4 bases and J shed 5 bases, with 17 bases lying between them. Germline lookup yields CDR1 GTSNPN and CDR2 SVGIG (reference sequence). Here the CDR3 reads CAWILVASGTEAFF. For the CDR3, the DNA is TGTGCCTGGATCCTTGTAGCCTCGGGAACTGAAGCTTTCTTT.

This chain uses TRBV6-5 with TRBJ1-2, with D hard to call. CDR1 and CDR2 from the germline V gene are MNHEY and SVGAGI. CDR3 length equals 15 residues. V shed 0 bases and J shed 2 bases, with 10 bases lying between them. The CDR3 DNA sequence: TGTGCCAGCAGTTACTCAGCCAGTTACAACTATGGCTACACCTTC. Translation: CASSYSASYNYGYTF.